The entry below describes one TCR delta chain. The antigen it recognizes is unknown. Base qualities are not recorded, but no much larger clone differs from it by a single base. This sample is drawn from a study of Vδ1+ human thymocytes (dated by TCRdb to 2017 to 2018). Study-wide context: As a data resource, the study described the mRNA-level TRG and TRD CDR3 repertoires of highly purified Vdelta1+ thymocytes obtained from young children. Earlier work had validated the multiplex-based CDR3 amplicon strategy against 5'RACE-based methods for generating CDR3 amplicons. General study outcomes and caveats: Because unexpected Vdelta2 sequences could lead to misinterpretation of bulk repertoire data, the authors recommended using highly purified populations and single-cell validation. No clustering by age or sex was observed, so analyses did not stratify donors by these variables. Even though sort purity was high, around 20% of thymic TRD sequences were Vdelta2 (and few were Vdelta3), which was not the case for the peripheral blood Vdelta1+ controls. Many TRG clonotypes were shared between donors (up to roughly 6.9x10^3), whereas TRD repertoires were essentially private (max about 120 shared). Unlike the oligoclonal repertoires in peripheral blood, the thymic TRG and TRD repertoires appeared highly polyclonal, with Gaussian CDR3 length distributions.

Thymic samples were depleted of alphabeta T cells, then CD3+ TCRVdelta1+ TCRVdelta2- thymocytes were FACS-sorted. A purity of roughly 98% to 99.6% was achieved for sorted Vdelta1+ thymocytes. The thymic specimens were obtained from fewer than ten paediatric patients, aged roughly 5 days to 17 months, who were having corrective cardiac surgery. Thymic tissue was dispersed and mononuclear cells isolated on a Histopaque-1077 density gradient. For staining, the antibodies used were anti-TCRVdelta1 clone TS8.2, anti-TCRVdelta2 clone B6, anti-CD3 clone HIT3a and anti-TCRalphabeta clone IP26. RNA was isolated using the RNeasy mini kit, and reverse transcription was performed with Superscript III. Multiplex PCR was used to generate CDR3 amplicons, with pooled V-gene forward primers and a constant-region reverse primer carrying Illumina adaptor overhangs. After gel purification, the amplicons were indexed with Nextera index primers during about 8 additional PCR cycles and then purified using AMPure XP beads. Sequencing of libraries was performed on an Illumina MiSeq using paired-end 250 bp reads, dual indexing and an approximately 19% PhiX spike-in. The authors' pipeline ran thus. Read quality was checked with FastQC, and TRG read pairs were merged using ea-utils fastq-join. IMGT/HighV-QUEST was used to annotate sequences, retaining only productive sequences with an unambiguous V-gene assignment, and each clonotype was defined by an identical CDR3 sequence. For downstream analysis, VDJtools 1.1.1, tcR 2.2.3, Treemap and vegan Shannon diversity in R 3.4.4 were used. For TCRdb, the public reads were processed anew by CATT, and duplicate DNA sequences were folded into one row. TCRdb's processing, not the authors', yielded these V and J calls. The sample profile shows roughly 25,000 delta-chain clones; 7.4% of them were found once. The top ten constitute 0.85% to 1% of the sample.

V has 0 bases trimmed and J has 0 bases trimmed; junction bases matching no gene number 7. The CDR3 measures 18 amino acids from cysteine to phenylalanine. Of all the DNA, just the CDR3 is kept, 54 bases in frame from base 1. CDR1 and CDR2 (TSWWSYY, QGS) derive from the germline V gene. Sequencing was carried out using Vdelta1+ gamma-delta thymocytes from the thymus. The label giving this sample's cell subset or site can be read as: FACS-sorted CD3+ TCRalphabeta- TCRVdelta1+ TCRVdelta2- thymocytes. This chain is built from TRDV1 and TRDJ1; TRDD3 agrees with 10 junctional bases. The TCR was taken from a girl less than two years old who had congenital heart surgery. DNA sequence: TGTGCTCTTGGGGAACTTACTGGGGGATTTTCCGACACCGATAAACTCATCTTT. Translated, it gives CALGELTGGFSDTDKLIF.